The rows below give T cell receptor beta chains drawn from one sample of a study of blood T cell repertoires in COVID-19. The method was immunoSEQ multiplex PCR; TCRdb's version includes in-frame clones alone and lacks a portion of them. The sample has over 350,000 clones, 75% to 90% seen once. Material for sequencing was peripheral blood. The receptors were gathered from a woman aged 25 to 39 with active or convalescent COVID-19. Both conserved end residues are part of each CDR3. The D gene is left open where the match is weak. Part of the rows lack a size; the others show once, few, many or a class for expanded clones.

J: TRBJ1-5
D: NA
V: TRBV5-8
size: NA
DNA: TGTGCCAGCAGCTTGGGAACAGCTAGCAATCAGCCCCAGCATTTT
CDR3: CASSLGTASNQPQHF

J: TRBJ2-7
D: NA
V: TRBV5-4
size: NA
DNA: TGTGCCAGCAGCCAAGGGGGGGGATACGAGCAGTACTTC
CDR3: CASSQGGGYEQYF

J: TRBJ1-1
D: NA
V: TRBV7-2
size: NA
DNA: TGTGCCAGCAGCTTAAGTTGGGGCCGAGATGAAGCTTTCTTT
CDR3: CASSLSWGRDEAFF

J: TRBJ2-1
D: TRBD1
V: TRBV29-1
size: NA
DNA: TGCAGCTCCCGAGGGACAGGAGGGGGCAATGAGCAGTTCTTC
CDR3: CSSRGTGGGNEQFF

J: TRBJ2-7
D: TRBD2
V: TRBV30
size: NA
DNA: TGTGCCTGGAGTGAGCTAGCGGGAGCATACGAGCAGTACTTC
CDR3: CAWSELAGAYEQYF

J: TRBJ1-1
D: TRBD1
V: TRBV5-1
size: NA
DNA: TGCGCCAGCAGCGTTCAAACAGGGGGGACTGAAGCTTTCTTT
CDR3: CASSVQTGGTEAFF

J: TRBJ2-5
D: TRBD1
V: TRBV7-7
size: NA
DNA: TGTGCCAGCAGCTCCGGGACAGCAGCAGAGACCCAGTACTTC
CDR3: CASSSGTAAETQYF

J: TRBJ1-2
D: NA
V: TRBV5-1
size: NA
DNA: TGCGCCAGCAGCCTGACCCTGACAGGTACCCAGGGCTACACCTTC
CDR3: CASSLTLTGTQGYTF

J: TRBJ1-3
D: TRBD1
V: TRBV5-4
size: NA
DNA: TGTGCCAGCAGCACATGGACAGGGGCTCTCTCTGGAAACACCATATATTTT
CDR3: CASSTWTGALSGNTIYF

J: TRBJ2-7
D: NA
V: TRBV19
size: NA
DNA: TGTGCCTCCAGCGTTGGGGACTCCGCCGCCTACGAGCAGTACTTC
CDR3: CASSVGDSAAYEQYF

J: TRBJ2-7
D: TRBD2
V: TRBV2
size: NA
DNA: TGTGCCAGCAGTGACCTGGGACTAGCGGGGACCTACGAGCAGTACTTC
CDR3: CASSDLGLAGTYEQYF

J: TRBJ2-7
D: NA
V: TRBV28
size: NA
DNA: TGTGCCAGCAGTTTATTTACCTACGAGCAGTACTTC
CDR3: CASSLFTYEQYF

J: TRBJ2-5
D: TRBD2
V: TRBV2
size: few
DNA: TGTGCCAGCAGTAAATCCGAACTAGCGGGAGAAGAGACCCAGTACTTC
CDR3: CASSKSELAGEETQYF

J: TRBJ1-1
D: TRBD1
V: TRBV5-6
size: NA
DNA: TGTGCCAGCAGCTTTGGGACAGGGTCTCTTAACACTGAAGCTTTCTTT
CDR3: CASSFGTGSLNTEAFF

J: TRBJ1-6
D: TRBD1
V: TRBV19
size: NA
DNA: TGTGCCAGTAGTCCCCGGACAGGGGTTTTTCAGGGGTCCTATAATTCACCCCTCCACTTT
CDR3: CASSPRTGVFQGSYNSPLHF

J: TRBJ2-3
D: NA
V: TRBV18
size: NA
DNA: TGTGCCAGCTCACCAGACGGGGCGGGGGCCAACACAGATACGCAGTATTTT
CDR3: CASSPDGAGANTDTQYF

J: TRBJ2-3
D: TRBD2
V: TRBV11-2
size: NA
DNA: TGTGCCAGCAGCTTAGATATTTGGCGGGAGGTCGCTAGCACAGATACGCAGTATTTT
CDR3: CASSLDIWREVASTDTQYF

J: TRBJ2-1
D: NA
V: TRBV6-5
size: NA
DNA: TGTGCCAGCAGTACGAGCTCCTACAATGAGCAGTTCTTC
CDR3: CASSTSSYNEQFF

J: TRBJ1-1
D: NA
V: TRBV6-5
size: NA
DNA: TGTGCCAGCAGTTACTTGGCGGGGGAATTCACTGAAGCTTTCTTT
CDR3: CASSYLAGEFTEAFF

J: TRBJ1-1
D: NA
V: TRBV6-6
size: once
DNA: TGTGCCAGCAGTTACACCCCAACGGGTACTGAAGCTTTCTTT
CDR3: CASSYTPTGTEAFF

J: TRBJ1-5
D: TRBD1
V: TRBV27
size: NA
DNA: TGTGCCAGCAGTCTCGACAGGGTCAATCAGCCCCAGCATTTT
CDR3: CASSLDRVNQPQHF

J: TRBJ2-2
D: TRBD2
V: TRBV19
size: NA
DNA: TGTGCCAGTAGTGTCAACTCTATAGCGGGGGCAAACACCGGGGAGCTGTTTTTT
CDR3: CASSVNSIAGANTGELFF

J: TRBJ1-5
D: TRBD1
V: TRBV19
size: once
DNA: TGTGCCATCGGACAGGGGGAACAGCCCCAGCATTTT
CDR3: CAIGQGEQPQHF

J: TRBJ2-1
D: TRBD2
V: TRBV30
size: NA
DNA: TGTGCCTCCGCCGCGGGGCCTAGCGGGAGAGGCCCCTACAATGAGCAGTTCTTC
CDR3: CASAAGPSGRGPYNEQFF

J: TRBJ1-5
D: NA
V: TRBV10-3
size: NA
DNA: TGTGCCATCAGTGAACGACAGGCCGCCAATCAGCCCCAGCATTTT
CDR3: CAISERQAANQPQHF

J: TRBJ1-1
D: NA
V: TRBV5-1
size: NA
DNA: TGCGCCAGCAGCTGGGGAGGGACTGAAGCTTTCTTT
CDR3: CASSWGGTEAFF

J: TRBJ2-2
D: NA
V: TRBV27
size: NA
DNA: TGTGCCAGCAGTCCCTCAGCGGTGCGGCCGTCCGGGGAGCTGTTTTTT
CDR3: CASSPSAVRPSGELFF

J: TRBJ2-2
D: TRBD1
V: TRBV5-6
size: NA
DNA: TGTGCCAGCAGCTACCGGGACAGGGGCACCGGGGAGCTGTTTTTT
CDR3: CASSYRDRGTGELFF

J: TRBJ1-1
D: NA
V: TRBV9
size: few
DNA: TGTGCCAGCAGCCCCCTACCGGCGGTGGGTGAAGCTTTCTTT
CDR3: CASSPLPAVGEAFF

J: TRBJ2-2
D: NA
V: TRBV4-1
size: NA
DNA: TGCGCCAGCAGCCAAGCGGGAGTCCACACCGGGGAGCTGTTTTTT
CDR3: CASSQAGVHTGELFF

J: TRBJ2-3
D: TRBD1
V: TRBV7-9
size: NA
DNA: TGTGCCAGCAGCAAGCTGACAGGGGGAAGCACAGATACGCAGTATTTT
CDR3: CASSKLTGGSTDTQYF

J: TRBJ1-2
D: NA
V: TRBV7-9
size: NA
DNA: TGTGCCAGCAGCCAAACAGGGAACTATGGCTACACCTTC
CDR3: CASSQTGNYGYTF

J: TRBJ1-2
D: NA
V: TRBV30
size: NA
DNA: TGTGCCTGGGGGGAACAGGGCTATGGCTACACCTTC
CDR3: CAWGEQGYGYTF

J: TRBJ1-4
D: NA
V: TRBV2
size: NA
DNA: TGTGCCAGCAGCGTCCAGGGGCTTGCAACTAATGAAAAACTGTTTTTT
CDR3: CASSVQGLATNEKLFF

J: TRBJ1-1
D: TRBD1
V: TRBV19
size: few
DNA: TGTGCCAGTAAAACAGGGGGCGCGGGTGAAGCTTTCTTT
CDR3: CASKTGGAGEAFF

J: TRBJ2-6
D: NA
V: TRBV2
size: NA
DNA: TGTGCCAGCAGCCGAACTAGCTCTGGGGCCAACGTCCTGACTTTC
CDR3: CASSRTSSGANVLTF

J: TRBJ1-5
D: NA
V: TRBV9
size: NA
DNA: TGTGCCAGCAGCCTTGGACAGAGCAATCAGCCCCAGCATTTT
CDR3: CASSLGQSNQPQHF

J: TRBJ2-3
D: NA
V: TRBV11-2
size: NA
DNA: TGTGCCAGCGGACAAAGTATCAAAGATACGCAGTATTTT
CDR3: CASGQSIKDTQYF

J: TRBJ1-2
D: NA
V: TRBV27
size: NA
DNA: TGTGCCAGCAGTTTACGGGAGTCCTGGGGCTACACCTTC
CDR3: CASSLRESWGYTF

J: TRBJ2-7
D: TRBD1
V: TRBV5-1
size: NA
DNA: TGCGCCAGCAGCCTAGGGACAGCATCCTACGAGCAGTACTTC
CDR3: CASSLGTASYEQYF

J: TRBJ2-1
D: TRBD1
V: TRBV9
size: NA
DNA: TGTGCCAGCAGCGTCGGTATCGGGCAGGGGGACAGGGATTCGGTTGAGCAGTTCTTC
CDR3: CASSVGIGQGDRDSVEQFF

J: TRBJ2-1
D: NA
V: TRBV3-1/TRBV3-2
size: NA
DNA: TGTGCCAGCAGCCCCCCACCTCGACTAGAATCAAATGAGCAGTTCTTC
CDR3: CASSPPPRLESNEQFF

J: TRBJ1-2
D: TRBD1
V: TRBV12-3/TRBV12-4
size: NA
DNA: TGTGCCAGCAGTTTGGACAGGGAATATGGCTACACCTTC
CDR3: CASSLDREYGYTF

J: TRBJ1-6
D: TRBD1
V: TRBV6-1
size: NA
DNA: TGTGCCAGCAGTGCCGGACAGGGGAGGGTGGCCTATAATTCACCCCTCCACTTT
CDR3: CASSAGQGRVAYNSPLHF

J: TRBJ2-3
D: TRBD1
V: TRBV11-2
size: NA
DNA: TGTGCCAGCAGCTCGAGACAGGGGAGCACAGATACGCAGTATTTT
CDR3: CASSSRQGSTDTQYF

J: TRBJ1-6
D: NA
V: TRBV21-1
size: once
DNA: TGTGCCAGCAGCAACCCTGACAGGAAGTATTCACCCCTCCACTTT
CDR3: CASSNPDRKYSPLHF

J: TRBJ1-4
D: NA
V: TRBV4-1
size: NA
DNA: TGCGCCAGCAGCCCGGGACAAGGGGAAAAACTGTTTTTT
CDR3: CASSPGQGEKLFF

J: TRBJ2-7
D: NA
V: TRBV9
size: NA
DNA: TGTGCCAGCAGCGTAGCTACGGGCGAGCAGTACTTC
CDR3: CASSVATGEQYF

J: TRBJ1-2
D: NA
V: TRBV28
size: NA
DNA: TGTGCCAGCACCACCTACAGAAACTATGGCTACACCTTC
CDR3: CASTTYRNYGYTF

J: TRBJ1-5
D: NA
V: TRBV10-3
size: NA
DNA: TGTGCCATCAGTGAGGCCGACAGGTTAGGTCAGCCCCAGCATTTT
CDR3: CAISEADRLGQPQHF

J: TRBJ1-4
D: TRBD1
V: TRBV19
size: NA
DNA: TGTGCCAGTAGTGACCCAGGGGGCTGGGGGGAAAAACTGTTTTTT
CDR3: CASSDPGGWGEKLFF

J: TRBJ2-1
D: TRBD2
V: TRBV6-2/TRBV6-3
size: NA
DNA: TGTGCCAGCAGCCCGGGACTAGCGGGAGGTCTCACAACTTACAATGAGCAGTTCTTC
CDR3: CASSPGLAGGLTTYNEQFF

J: TRBJ1-2
D: NA
V: TRBV4-2
size: NA
DNA: TGTGCCAGCAGCGACACCCAAACGGGCTACACCTTC
CDR3: CASSDTQTGYTF

J: TRBJ1-1
D: NA
V: TRBV5-3
size: NA
DNA: TGTGCCAGAACACATCCCAGGGGCGGGGGTGAAGCTTTCTTT
CDR3: CARTHPRGGGEAFF